Listed below are T cell receptor beta chains from one sample, sequenced in a study of OX40 agonist ivuxolimab in advanced cancers. Sequencing was performed with immunoSEQ multiplex PCR; in TCRdb, only in-frame clones are kept and a portion is missing. The sample yields some 10,000 clones, 80% to 85% seen once. Sequencing used CD4+ or CD8+ T cells sorted from blood, obtained in a trial of the OX40 agonist ivuxolimab. These receptors all come from an adult with an advanced solid tumor such as melanoma, head and neck, liver or kidney cancer. CDR3s include the opening cysteine and the closing phenylalanine or tryptophan. D genes are given only for firm matches. Clone size appears in some rows only: once, few, many, or a class for an expanded clone.

CDR3aa: CASSLYWDPFTDTQYF; CDR3nt: TGTGCCAGCAGCTTATACTGGGATCCCTTCACAGATACGCAGTATTTT; abundance: once; d_gene: .; v_gene: TRBV7-3; len: 16; j_gene: TRBJ2-3
CDR3aa: CASSQEGVRGEKLFF; CDR3nt: TGTGCCAGCAGCCAAGAAGGTGTCCGTGGCGAAAAACTGTTTTTT; abundance: .; d_gene: .; v_gene: TRBV4-2; len: 15; j_gene: TRBJ1-4
CDR3aa: CASGSLPQEALENTIYF; CDR3nt: TGTGCTAGTGGTTCTCTTCCGCAGGAAGCTCTGGAAAACACCATATATTTT; abundance: once; d_gene: .; v_gene: TRBV12-5; len: 17; j_gene: TRBJ1-3
CDR3aa: CASSPQDRLNTGELFF; CDR3nt: TGTGCCAGCAGCCCTCAGGACAGACTGAACACCGGGGAGCTGTTTTTT; abundance: .; d_gene: .; v_gene: TRBV7-8; len: 16; j_gene: TRBJ2-2
CDR3aa: CASSSGFSYEQYF; CDR3nt: TGTGCCAGCTCAAGTGGATTCTCCTACGAGCAGTACTTC; abundance: few; d_gene: .; v_gene: TRBV18; len: 13; j_gene: TRBJ2-7
CDR3aa: CASSQSRDTCSGNTIYF; CDR3nt: TGCGCCAGCAGTCAATCCCGGGACACTTGCTCTGGAAACACCATATATTTT; abundance: once; d_gene: .; v_gene: TRBV23-1; len: 17; j_gene: TRBJ1-3
CDR3aa: CASSFGTARLTFF; CDR3nt: TGTGCCAGCAGCTTTGGGACGGCCCGATTGACGTTCTTC; abundance: once; d_gene: .; v_gene: TRBV5-4; len: 13; j_gene: TRBJ2-1
CDR3aa: CASRILGKRTGGSNTEAFF; CDR3nt: TGCGCCAGCAGGATCCTGGGGAAACGGACAGGGGGCAGTAACACTGAAGCTTTCTTT; abundance: .; d_gene: TRBD1; v_gene: TRBV10-1; len: 19; j_gene: TRBJ1-1
CDR3aa: CASSLDGSTGYTF; CDR3nt: TGTGCCAGCAGCTTAGATGGGTCGACTGGCTACACCTTC; abundance: .; d_gene: .; v_gene: TRBV11-2; len: 13; j_gene: TRBJ1-2
CDR3aa: CASSLVGVGGDGQPQHF; CDR3nt: TGTGCCAGCAGCCTAGTGGGGGTTGGGGGCGATGGTCAGCCCCAGCATTTT; abundance: .; d_gene: .; v_gene: TRBV7-9; len: 17; j_gene: TRBJ1-5
CDR3aa: CASRVTGRDEQFF; CDR3nt: TGTGCCAGCAGGGTGACAGGGAGAGATGAGCAGTTCTTC; abundance: .; d_gene: TRBD1; v_gene: TRBV6-1; len: 13; j_gene: TRBJ2-1
CDR3aa: CASSPDERGNEQFF; CDR3nt: TGCGCCAGCAGCCCGGACGAAAGAGGCAATGAGCAGTTCTTC; abundance: .; d_gene: .; v_gene: TRBV5-1; len: 14; j_gene: TRBJ2-1
CDR3aa: CASSLDLGYEQYF; CDR3nt: TGTGCTAGCAGCTTGGACCTCGGCTACGAGCAGTACTTC; abundance: .; d_gene: .; v_gene: TRBV7-7; len: 13; j_gene: TRBJ2-7
CDR3aa: CASSKRDIPQGTEAFF; CDR3nt: TGTGCCAGCAGCAAACGGGACATCCCCCAGGGGACTGAAGCTTTCTTT; abundance: .; d_gene: .; v_gene: TRBV21-1; len: 16; j_gene: TRBJ1-1
CDR3aa: CASSVASGDYEQYF; CDR3nt: TGTGCCAGCAGCGTAGCTTCTGGGGATTACGAGCAGTACTTC; abundance: .; d_gene: .; v_gene: TRBV9; len: 14; j_gene: TRBJ2-7
CDR3aa: CASSLWDRSNYGYTF; CDR3nt: TGTGCCAGCAGCTTATGGGACAGGAGTAACTATGGCTACACCTTC; abundance: .; d_gene: TRBD1; v_gene: TRBV13; len: 15; j_gene: TRBJ1-2
CDR3aa: CASRTGGLGQYF; CDR3nt: TGTGCCAGCCGGACAGGCGGCTTGGGGCAGTACTTC; abundance: .; d_gene: TRBD1; v_gene: TRBV27; len: 12; j_gene: TRBJ2-7
CDR3aa: CASSVSLTGKVGETQYF; CDR3nt: TGTGCCAGCAGTGTGAGTCTCACAGGGAAAGTAGGAGAGACCCAGTACTTC; abundance: .; d_gene: .; v_gene: TRBV6-1; len: 17; j_gene: TRBJ2-5
CDR3aa: CASSQVKRGREFDGYTF; CDR3nt: TGTGCCAGCAGCCAAGTTAAGCGGGGCAGGGAGTTTGATGGCTACACCTTC; abundance: .; d_gene: .; v_gene: TRBV14; len: 17; j_gene: TRBJ1-2
CDR3aa: CASSFPQGQKNTEAFF; CDR3nt: TGTGCCAGTAGCTTTCCCCAGGGACAGAAGAACACTGAAGCTTTCTTT; abundance: .; d_gene: TRBD1; v_gene: TRBV19; len: 16; j_gene: TRBJ1-1
CDR3aa: CASSSTNEQFF; CDR3nt: TGTGCCAGCAGCTCAACAAATGAGCAGTTCTTC; abundance: .; d_gene: .; v_gene: TRBV7-2; len: 11; j_gene: TRBJ2-1
CDR3aa: CATSSPQGALNQPQHF; CDR3nt: TGTGCCACCAGCAGCCCCCAGGGGGCCCTGAATCAGCCCCAGCATTTT; abundance: .; d_gene: TRBD1; v_gene: TRBV15; len: 16; j_gene: TRBJ1-5
CDR3aa: CASSLFLGGEKLFF; CDR3nt: TGTGCCAGCAGCTTATTCCTTGGTGGTGAAAAACTGTTTTTT; abundance: .; d_gene: .; v_gene: TRBV5-4; len: 14; j_gene: TRBJ1-4
CDR3aa: CASSPGDTYNEQFF; CDR3nt: TGTGCCAGCAGCCCTGGAGACACCTACAATGAGCAGTTCTTC; abundance: .; d_gene: .; v_gene: TRBV13; len: 14; j_gene: TRBJ2-1
CDR3aa: CSARELELFF; CDR3nt: TGCAGTGCTAGAGAGTTGGAACTGTTTTTT; abundance: .; d_gene: .; v_gene: TRBV20-1; len: 10; j_gene: TRBJ1-4